The TCR beta chain described here comes from a study of post-analysis software for immune sequencing data. Unique molecular identifiers featured in each of the TCR beta cDNA libraries. TCRdb re-called the PCR reads with MiXCR, one entry per CDR3 protein. The sample holds about 570,000 distinct CDR3 sequences, less than 40% seen once. As to this clonotype: The antigen remains unidentified.

Germline values: CDR1 DFQATT, CDR2 SNEGSKA (reference sequence). The CDR3 totals 11 residues. V was trimmed by 2 bases and J by 7 bases, leaving 8 bases between them. Notes on the study in general: Higher frequency in patients than in controls was seen for five TRBV segments, with TRBV5-6, TRBV5-1 and TRBV20-1 among them. There was significantly lower normalized Chao1 diversity in multiple sclerosis patients than in controls.

This rearrangement joins TRBV20-1 to TRBJ2-5; D is perhaps TRBD2 (5 bases). This TCR derives from a girl between 2 and 17 years old with multiple sclerosis. Material: blood. CDR3 amino acids: CSARRSGTQYF. For the CDR3, the DNA is TGCAGTGCTAGAAGGAGCGGGACCCAGTACTTC.